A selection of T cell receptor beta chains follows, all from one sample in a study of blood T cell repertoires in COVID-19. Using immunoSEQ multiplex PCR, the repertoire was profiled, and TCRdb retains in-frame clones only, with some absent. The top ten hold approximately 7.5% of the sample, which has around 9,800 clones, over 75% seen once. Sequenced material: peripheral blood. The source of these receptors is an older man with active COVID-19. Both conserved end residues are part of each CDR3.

CDR3aa: CATGGVYTDTQYF; len: 13; v_gene: TRBV15
CDR3aa: CASSQDSGTGWKFF; len: 14; v_gene: TRBV3-1/TRBV3-2
CDR3aa: CASSLTGDTGELFF; len: 14; v_gene: TRBV3-1/TRBV3-2
CDR3aa: CASSWGGSYEQYF; len: 13; v_gene: TRBV5-6
CDR3aa: CASSQVLGQGNTHDEQFF; len: 18; v_gene: TRBV4-1
CDR3aa: CASYGDTSTDTQYF; len: 14; v_gene: TRBV2
CDR3aa: CASSEYSMKASTDTQYF; len: 17; v_gene: TRBV2
CDR3aa: CASSPRGSEQFF; len: 12; v_gene: TRBV2
CDR3aa: CASSQNGQGNNEKLFF; len: 16; v_gene: TRBV4-2
CDR3aa: CASSPGQGTEAFF; len: 13; v_gene: TRBV18
CDR3aa: CASSPRGDGYTF; len: 12; v_gene: TRBV5-5
CDR3aa: CSVGTSGGRGTDTQYF; len: 16; v_gene: TRBV29-1
CDR3aa: CASSLGGRGSPLHF; len: 14; v_gene: TRBV28
CDR3aa: CASSSQGTGIHEQYF; len: 15; v_gene: TRBV7-2
CDR3aa: CASSPGGGGPTDTQYF; len: 16; v_gene: TRBV5-4
CDR3aa: CASRTGLGEKLFF; len: 13; v_gene: TRBV6-6
CDR3aa: CASSLGPIGQYNEQFF; len: 16; v_gene: TRBV5-5
CDR3aa: CASSLTRGDEQFF; len: 13; v_gene: TRBV6-5
CDR3aa: CASSLVENSPLHF; len: 13; v_gene: TRBV12-3/TRBV12-4
CDR3aa: CASSQQVNTEAFF; len: 13; v_gene: TRBV6-4
CDR3aa: CASSSPWESLPQHF; len: 14; v_gene: TRBV19
CDR3aa: CASSPDLRNYEQYF; len: 14; v_gene: TRBV7-8
CDR3aa: CASSLGLNTEAFF; len: 13; v_gene: TRBV12-3/TRBV12-4
CDR3aa: CASSPVPAGQNYGYTF; len: 16; v_gene: TRBV18
CDR3aa: CASVLMGGGTGEQYF; len: 15; v_gene: TRBV11-2
CDR3aa: CASSWTGNREQYF; len: 13; v_gene: TRBV7-8
CDR3aa: CASSFRGGNNEQFF; len: 14; v_gene: TRBV7-2
CDR3aa: CASSQRSGEETQYF; len: 14; v_gene: TRBV4-3
CDR3aa: CASSELGTGHTEAFF; len: 15; v_gene: TRBV7-6
CDR3aa: CASSQVLGQGPDTQYF; len: 16; v_gene: TRBV4-1
CDR3aa: CASSLTRGGANEQFF; len: 15; v_gene: TRBV18
CDR3aa: CSASPDSF; len: 8; v_gene: TRBV20-1
CDR3aa: CASSYEGLNYGYTF; len: 14; v_gene: TRBV6-5
CDR3aa: CASRDRTGPWRGYTF; len: 15; v_gene: TRBV2
CDR3aa: CASSTRTGRETQYF; len: 14; v_gene: TRBV18
CDR3aa: CASGDRTATNEKLFF; len: 15; v_gene: TRBV10-2
CDR3aa: CASREAGVSYEQYF; len: 14; v_gene: TRBV2
CDR3aa: CASSLGQGLGTTNEKLFF; len: 18; v_gene: TRBV7-2
CDR3aa: CASRQYGYTF; len: 10; v_gene: TRBV6-5
CDR3aa: CASSPGGSGGYNEQFF; len: 16; v_gene: TRBV18
CDR3aa: CASSLSGVRLHQPQHF; len: 16; v_gene: TRBV28
CDR3aa: CASSWTSGGAETQYF; len: 15; v_gene: TRBV3-1/TRBV3-2
CDR3aa: CASSSLRTVNSYEQYF; len: 16; v_gene: TRBV28
CDR3aa: CAISESAGEGYQPQHF; len: 16; v_gene: TRBV10-3
CDR3aa: CSASRVNTEAFF; len: 12; v_gene: TRBV20-1
CDR3aa: CASSFHGTGNTEAFF; len: 15; v_gene: TRBV7-2
CDR3aa: CASSLTGTGAYEQYF; len: 15; v_gene: TRBV7-6
CDR3aa: CASSQGSSGANVLTF; len: 15; v_gene: TRBV3-1/TRBV3-2
CDR3aa: CASGQGVNTEAFF; len: 13; v_gene: TRBV19
CDR3aa: CASSPSAGVSGNTIYF; len: 16; v_gene: TRBV18
CDR3aa: CASSLGGGFQPQHF; len: 14; v_gene: TRBV5-6
CDR3aa: CASSLGGQGATGELFF; len: 16; v_gene: TRBV7-8
CDR3aa: CASSLLDRNYGYTF; len: 14; v_gene: TRBV5-1
CDR3aa: CASSDSPPPGQGHTGELFF; len: 19; v_gene: TRBV9
CDR3aa: CASSAQEQPYSGNTIYF; len: 17; v_gene: TRBV9